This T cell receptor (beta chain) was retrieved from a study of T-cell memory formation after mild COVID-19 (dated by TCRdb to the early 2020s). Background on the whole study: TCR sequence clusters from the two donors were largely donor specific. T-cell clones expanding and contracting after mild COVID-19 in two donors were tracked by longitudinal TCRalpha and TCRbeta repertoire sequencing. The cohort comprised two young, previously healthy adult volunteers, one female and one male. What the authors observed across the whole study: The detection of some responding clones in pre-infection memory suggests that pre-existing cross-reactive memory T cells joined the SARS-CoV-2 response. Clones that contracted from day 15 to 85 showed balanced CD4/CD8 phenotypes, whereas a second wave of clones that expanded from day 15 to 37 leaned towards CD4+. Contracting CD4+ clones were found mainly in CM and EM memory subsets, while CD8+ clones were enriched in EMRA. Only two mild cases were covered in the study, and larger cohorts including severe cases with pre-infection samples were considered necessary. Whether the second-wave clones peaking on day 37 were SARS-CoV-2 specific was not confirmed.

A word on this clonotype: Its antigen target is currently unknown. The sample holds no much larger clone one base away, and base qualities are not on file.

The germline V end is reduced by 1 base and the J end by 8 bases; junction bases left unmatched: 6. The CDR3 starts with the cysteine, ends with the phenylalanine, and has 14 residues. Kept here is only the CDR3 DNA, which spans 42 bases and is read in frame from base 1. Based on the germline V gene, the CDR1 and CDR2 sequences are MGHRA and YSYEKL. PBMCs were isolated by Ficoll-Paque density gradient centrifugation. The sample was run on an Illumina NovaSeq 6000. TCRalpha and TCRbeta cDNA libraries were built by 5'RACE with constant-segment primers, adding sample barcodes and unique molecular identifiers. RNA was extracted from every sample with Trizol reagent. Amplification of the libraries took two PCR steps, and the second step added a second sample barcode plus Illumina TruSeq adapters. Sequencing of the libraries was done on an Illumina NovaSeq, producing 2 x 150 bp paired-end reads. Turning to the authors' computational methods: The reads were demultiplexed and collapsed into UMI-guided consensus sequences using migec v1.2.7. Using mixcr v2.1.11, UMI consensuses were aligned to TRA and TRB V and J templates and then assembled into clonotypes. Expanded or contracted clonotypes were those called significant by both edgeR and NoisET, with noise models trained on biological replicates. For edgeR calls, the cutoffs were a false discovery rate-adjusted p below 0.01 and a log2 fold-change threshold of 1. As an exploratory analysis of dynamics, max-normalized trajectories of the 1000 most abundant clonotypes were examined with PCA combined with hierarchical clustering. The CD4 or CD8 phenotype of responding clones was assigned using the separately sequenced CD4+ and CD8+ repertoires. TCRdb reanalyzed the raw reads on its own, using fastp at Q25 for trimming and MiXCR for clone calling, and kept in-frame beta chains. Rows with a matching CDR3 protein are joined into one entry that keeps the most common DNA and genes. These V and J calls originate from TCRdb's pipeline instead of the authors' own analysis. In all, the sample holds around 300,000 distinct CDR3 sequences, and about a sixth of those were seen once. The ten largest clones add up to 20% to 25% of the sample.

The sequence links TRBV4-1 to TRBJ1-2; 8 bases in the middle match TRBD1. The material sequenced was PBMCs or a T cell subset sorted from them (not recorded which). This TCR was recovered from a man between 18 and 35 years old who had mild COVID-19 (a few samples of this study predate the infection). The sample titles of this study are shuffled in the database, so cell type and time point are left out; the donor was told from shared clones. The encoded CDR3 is CASSQAQGTGGYTF. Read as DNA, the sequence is TGCGCCAGCAGCCAAGCGCAGGGGACAGGAGGCTACACCTTC.